A single sample is the source of the 10 T cell receptor beta chains below, sequenced in a study of cytomegalovirus exposure and HLA in healthy donors. TCRdb keeps only in-frame clones here, not all; method: immunoSEQ multiplex PCR. The repertoire holds under 200,000 clones, with 85% to 90% as singletons. Sequencing was carried out using PBMCs. The receptors here all came from a woman under 30 in good health and CMV-seropositive.

The rearrangement links TRBV27 to TRBJ1-4; D gene unclear. CDR3 length: 13 amino acids. Germline CDR1 is MNHEY and CDR2 is SMNVEV (reference sequence). Trimming took off 5 bases at V and 7 bases at J, with 11 bases between the two ends. The CDR3 region is CASSKPGVEKLFF. The DNA for the CDR3 is TGTGCCAGCAGTAAACCGGGAGTTGAAAAACTGTTTTTT.

The chain links TRBV4-2 to TRBJ2-7, with TRBD2 matching over 13 bases. Losses at the gene ends were 4 bases for V and 4 bases for J; bases not matched to a gene: 4. The V gene's germline CDR1 is LGHNA and CDR2 YNFKEQ. CDR3 size: 15 residues. CDR3 sequence: CASSLGLAGVYEQYF. For the CDR3, the DNA is TGTGCCAGCAGCCTTGGACTAGCGGGAGTATACGAGCAGTACTTC.

To note about this clone: Mismatch with germline at one junction end may stem from a read error. The rearrangement joins TRBV27 to TRBJ2-7; TRBD2 aligns across 7 bases. CDR1 and CDR2 (germline): MNHEY, SMNVEV (reference sequence). The CDR3 extends over 15 amino acids. The CDR3 nucleotides read TGTGCCAGCAGCTACGGGCTAGCGGCTTCCTACGAGCAGTGCTTC. This sequence encodes CASSYGLAASYEQCF.

The chain combines TRBV2 with TRBJ2-1; 10 bases map to TRBD2. CDR1 is SNHLY and CDR2 is FYNNEI in the germline V gene. CDR3 length equals 16 residues. The V gene end was trimmed by 3 bases and the J gene end by 6 bases; junction bases not matched to a gene: 8. In DNA form, the CDR3 reads TGTGCCAGCAGTGACTCCGGACTAGCGGCCACCAATGAGCAGTTCTTC. Translation: CASSDSGLAATNEQFF.

The chain couples TRBV12-5 to TRBJ2-3, with a tentative D call TRBD1 (5 bases). This CDR3 has 12 amino acids. The germline V and J ends were trimmed by 5 bases and 5 bases, with 8 bases remaining between them. CDR1 and CDR2 from the germline V gene are LGHNT and FRNRAP. The CDR3 nucleotides are TGTGCTAGTGGTAGTAGGGGAGATACGCAGTATTTT. It specifies CASGSRGDTQYF.

The genes are TRBV5-1 and TRBJ1-5; 9 bases agree with TRBD1. The CDR3 loop spans 15 amino acids. V was pared by 1 base and J by 4 bases, with 3 bases of the junction left unmatched. The germline gives CDR1 SGHRS, CDR2 YFSETQ. The CDR3 coding sequence is TGCGCCAGCAGCTTGAGCGGACAGGGGAATCAGCCCCAGCATTTT. It translates to CASSLSGQGNQPQHF. Looking up the rest from reference TRBV5-1 and TRBJ1-5 gives the full variable domain: KAGVTQTPRYLIKTRGQQVTLSCSPISGHRSVSWYQQTPGQGLQFLFEYFSETQRNKGNFPGRFSGRQFSNSRSEMNVSTLELGDSALYLCASSLSGQGNQPQHFGDGTRLSIL.

The V gene is TRBV11-2, the J gene TRBJ1-4; the match to TRBD1 covers 8 bases. This CDR3 is 15 amino acids long. In germline, CDR1 is SGHAT, CDR2 FQNNGV. The V segment lost 2 bases and the J segment 6 bases; nucleotides outside the gene matches: 5. CDR3 in amino acids: CASSLSARGHEKLFF. CDR3 nucleotides: TGTGCCAGCAGCTTATCGGCCAGGGGGCATGAAAAACTGTTTTTT.

This clone appeared a single time. V is TRBV7-2 and J is TRBJ2-1, with D perhaps TRBD2 (6 bases). Per the germline V gene, CDR1 is SGHTA and CDR2 is FQGNSA. The CDR3 length is 13 residues. V lost 6 bases and J 5 bases, leaving 11 bases between the germline ends. The chain's CDR3 is CASRTGGNNEQFF. As DNA, the CDR3 is TGTGCCAGCAGGACCGGGGGTAACAATGAGCAGTTCTTC.

The CDR3 DNA reads as TGTGCCAGCAGTTTAAGGGGGACAGGAGCTAACTATGGCTACACCTTC. Translation gives CASSLRGTGANYGYTF. The rearrangement uses TRBV28 and TRBJ1-2; 8 nucleotides align to TRBD1. This CDR3 contains 16 residues. Germline V gene data show CDR1 as MDHEN and CDR2 as SYDVKM. After removal of 2 bases from V and 0 bases from J, the junction contained 5 bases not matched to a gene.

The chain couples TRBV9 to TRBJ2-3; D not certain. This CDR3 is built from 14 residues. Trimming took 2 bases from V and 1 from J, leaving 8 bases between them. Per the germline V gene, CDR1 is SGDLS and CDR2 is YYNGEE. The chain's CDR3 is CASSVRQGTDTQYF. The CDR3 region has the DNA TGTGCCAGCAGCGTCCGTCAGGGCACAGATACGCAGTATTTT.